The 8 T cell receptor beta chains reported below all come from one sample, sequenced in a study of CD8 T cells in Susac syndrome. An amount of RNA that ranged from roughly 0.5 to 1 ug was reverse transcribed with random hexamers. Using its own MiXCR run on the immunoSEQ multiplex PCR reads, TCRdb lists one record per CDR3 protein. Among 200,000 to 250,000 distinct CDR3 sequences listed, about 94% were seen once. Sequencing was performed on CD4+ T cells from PBMCs. Receptors originate from a human donor with Susac syndrome.

This clonotype was counted once. CDR3 nucleotide sequence: TGTGCCAGCAGAGACCAGGGGTGGGGTCGCAATCAGCCCCAGCATTTT. Translated, it gives CASRDQGWGRNQPQHF. The chain joins TRBV2 to TRBJ1-5; TRBD1 might be the D (6 bases). Germline CDR1 and CDR2: SNHLY and FYNNEI. The CDR3 has 16 amino acids. V was cut by 6 bases and J by 2 bases, with 17 bases left in between.

DNA of the CDR3: TGTGCCAGCAGTTTATATGACGGGACCTACGAGCAGTACTTC. Translation: CASSLYDGTYEQYF. This chain uses TRBV28 with TRBJ2-7; D possibly corresponds to TRBD2 (5 bases). The germline CDR1 and CDR2 sequences are MDHEN and SYDVKM. The CDR3 consists of 14 residues. Trimming removed 1 base from V and 2 bases from J, with 9 bases in between.

The rearrangement joins TRBV5-1 to TRBJ2-7; tentative D call: TRBD1 (5 bases). CDR1 SGHRS and CDR2 YFSETQ come from the germline V gene. Trimming left V 4 bases short and J 0 bases short, with 11 bases between. This CDR3 spans 14 amino acids. This CDR3 reads CASSLLQDSYEQYF. CDR3 bases: TGCGCCAGCAGCCTCCTACAGGACTCCTACGAGCAGTACTTC.

The rearrangement uses TRBV4-2 and TRBJ1-2; the match to TRBD1 covers 7 bases. CDR3 length: 15 amino acids. Germline V gives CDR1 LGHNA, CDR2 YNFKEQ. The V gene end was trimmed by 1 base and the J gene end by 0 bases; junction bases not matched to a gene: 2. The CDR3 here is CASSQAGGTNYGYTF. In DNA form, the CDR3 reads TGTGCCAGCAGCCAAGCAGGGGGTACTAACTATGGCTACACCTTC.

V usage is TRBV2 and J usage is TRBJ1-5, with D unclear. Germline assignment: CDR1 SNHLY and CDR2 FYNNEI. V was cut by 1 base and J by 0 bases, with 7 bases left in between. This CDR3 is 15 amino acids long. CDR3 nucleotide sequence: TGTGCCAGCAGTGAAGGGTCGTATAGCAATCAGCCCCAGCATTTT. Encoded protein: CASSEGSYSNQPQHF.

The V gene is TRBV7-9, the J gene TRBJ2-6; D gene uncertain. Per the germline V gene, CDR1 is SEHNR and CDR2 is FQNEAQ (reference sequence). This CDR3 has 16 residues. V was pared by 1 base and J by 0 bases, with 7 bases between. As DNA, the CDR3 is TGTGCCAGCAGCTTAGTGGAGTACTCTGGGGCCAACGTCCTGACTTTC. This encodes CASSLVEYSGANVLTF.

The J gene is TRBJ1-5, the V gene TRBV24-1; no reliable D call. Germline values: CDR1 KGHDR, CDR2 SFDVKD. CDR3 size: 13 residues. Trimming removed 6 bases from V and 0 bases from J, with 5 bases in between. CDR3 in DNA: TGTGCCACCAGTTTCCATAGCAATCAGCCCCAGCATTTT. This sequence encodes CATSFHSNQPQHF.

This chain links TRBV24-1 with TRBJ1-2; 7 nucleotides line up with TRBD1. CDR1 KGHDR and CDR2 SFDVKD come from the germline V gene. V trimming: 5 bases; J trimming: 3 bases; junction bases outside the gene matches: 5. The length of the CDR3 is 14 residues. CDR3 region: CATSGVGQDYGYTF. The CDR3 DNA reads as TGTGCCACCAGTGGGGTTGGACAGGACTATGGCTACACCTTC.